The 28 T cell receptor beta chains below were found in one sample sequenced in a study of blood T cell repertoires in COVID-19. Assay: immunoSEQ multiplex PCR; the TCRdb copy retains only in-frame clones and omits some. This sample has 90,000 to 100,000 clones, with approximately 90% found just once. The sample was peripheral blood. The receptors originated from a man between 65 and 85 years old with acute or convalescent COVID-19.

The J gene is TRBJ1-6, the V gene TRBV5-5; D not resolved. CDR1 and CDR2 (germline): SGHKS, YYEKEE (reference sequence). The CDR3 is 15 residues long. V lost 2 bases and J lost 6, with 12 bases in between. The CDR3 nucleotides are TGTGCCAGCAGCTTCAGGCTTCCGATTAATTCACCCCTCCACTTT. The encoded protein is CASSFRLPINSPLHF.

The chain links TRBV19 to TRBJ2-2; 7 nucleotides line up with TRBD2. V trimming: 3 bases; J trimming: 4 bases; junction bases outside the gene matches: 5. The CDR3 has 15 residues. The germline V gene has CDR1 LNHDA and CDR2 SQIVND (reference sequence). The CDR3 sequence is CASSMVVAGTGELFF. The CDR3 DNA follows: TGTGCCAGTAGTATGGTCGTAGCGGGCACCGGGGAGCTGTTTTTT.

The chain is built from TRBV19 and TRBJ2-5; 8 nucleotides match TRBD2. Germline loops: CDR1 LNHDA, CDR2 SQIVND (reference sequence). The CDR3 sequence is 14 residues long. V shed 6 bases, J shed 3 bases, and the junction held 6 bases outside the gene matches. The CDR3 DNA reads TGTGCCAGTAGCACAAGAGCGGGGGAAGAGACCCAGTACTTC. Translating gives CASSTRAGEETQYF.

The chain is built from TRBV5-4 and TRBJ1-5; D is unresolved. Trimming took 5 bases from V and 5 from J, leaving 11 bases between them. The CDR3 spans 13 residues. Germline lookup yields CDR1 SGHNT and CDR2 YYREEE (reference sequence). CDR3 sequence: CASSLDGDQPQHF. The DNA for the CDR3 is TGTGCCAGCAGTTTAGACGGAGATCAGCCCCAGCATTTT. Full variable domain (outside the CDR3, taken from reference TRBV5-4 and TRBJ1-5): ETGVTQSPTHLIKTRGQQVTLRCSSQSGHNTVSWYQQALGQGPQFIFQYYREEENGRGNFPPRFSGLQFPNYSSELNVNALELDDSALYLCASSLDGDQPQHFGDGTRLSIL.

This clone was detected only once. This chain connects TRBV4-2 to TRBJ2-3; maybe TRBD2 (6 bases). This CDR3 spans 17 amino acids. Germline V gene sequence: CDR1 LGHNA, CDR2 YNFKEQ. Trimming cost V 0 bases and J 2 bases, with 15 bases left between them. The DNA of the CDR3 is TGTGCCAGCAGCCAAGACAACGGCGGGGCTCACACAGATACGCAGTATTTT. It is translated as CASSQDNGGAHTDTQYF.

The J gene is TRBJ1-6, the V gene TRBV27; 10 bases fit TRBD1. Germline V CDR1 and CDR2: MNHEY, SMNVEV (reference sequence). V shed 2 bases, J shed 2 bases, and the junction held 9 bases outside the gene matches. This CDR3 has 19 residues. CDR3 in amino acids: CASSLRFRTGGTYNSPLHF. The CDR3 nucleotides read TGTGCCAGCAGTTTAAGGTTCAGGACAGGGGGGACCTATAATTCACCCCTCCACTTT.

V gene TRBV6-1 combines with J gene TRBJ2-1, with D perhaps matching TRBD1 (6 bases). CDR1 MNHNS and CDR2 SASEGT come from the germline V gene. The CDR3 consists of 14 residues. Deletions cut 2 bases from V and 7 bases from J, with 12 bases between. In nucleotides, the CDR3 is TGTGCCAGCAGTGAACTCCGGACAGATAATGAGCAGTTCTTC. Translated, it gives CASSELRTDNEQFF.

The chain has TRBV6-5 and TRBJ2-5; D perhaps matches TRBD2 (5 bases). V was cut by 0 bases and J by 5 bases, with 13 bases left in between. The germline V gene encodes CDR1 MNHEY and CDR2 SVGAGI. This CDR3 is 15 amino acids long. The CDR3 sequence is CASSYSTPGGETQYF. DNA of the CDR3: TGTGCCAGCAGTTACTCTACCCCGGGCGGGGAGACCCAGTACTTC.

The V and J genes are TRBV7-2 and TRBJ1-2; 7 bases align to TRBD1. The V gene end was trimmed by 5 bases and the J gene end by 8 bases; junction bases not matched to a gene: 11. Germline V gene data show CDR1 as SGHTA and CDR2 as FQGNSA. This CDR3 region has 14 residues. Here the CDR3 DNA reads TGTGCCAGCAGCCCTAGTAGAGGGGGCGGGGGCTACACCTTC. Amino acid sequence: CASSPSRGGGGYTF. Drawing the rest from reference TRBV7-2 and TRBJ1-2, the complete variable domain is GAGVSQSPSNKVTEKGKDVELRCDPISGHTALYWYRQSLGQGLEFLIYFQGNSAPDKSGLPSDRFSAERTGGSVSTLTIQRTQQEDSAVYLCASSPSRGGGGYTFGSGTRLTVV.

V and J are TRBV28 and TRBJ1-2; 7 bases fit TRBD1. The junction had 3 bases not matched to a gene; V was cut back by 11 bases and J by 3 bases. The length of the CDR3 is 11 residues. CDR1 and CDR2 from the germline V gene are MDHEN and SYDVKM. The CDR3 is CAVQGDYGYTF. The CDR3 nucleotides read TGTGCCGTGCAGGGGGACTATGGCTACACCTTC.

This clone was observed a few times. V is TRBV29-1 and J is TRBJ1-1, with TRBD1 identical over 9 bases. The germline V gene encodes CDR1 SQVTM and CDR2 ANQGSEA. The CDR3 consists of 13 residues. V lost 7 bases to trimming and J lost 3 bases; unmatched junction nucleotides: 6. The CDR3: CSGGQGTDTEAFF. DNA for the CDR3: TGCAGCGGGGGACAGGGTACGGACACTGAAGCTTTCTTT.

The chain couples TRBV25-1 to TRBJ2-5; D unresolved. Trimming pared 1 base from V and 2 bases from J, leaving 5 bases between. CDR3 length equals 13 residues. The V gene's germline CDR1 is MGHDK and CDR2 SYGVNS. The CDR3 nucleotides are TGTGCCAGCAGTGAATCCCCACAAGAGACCCAGTACTTC. It is translated as CASSESPQETQYF.

This clone was detected once. In DNA form, the CDR3 reads TGTGCCAGCAGCCAAGGGACAGCCACCTACGAGCAGTACGTC. As protein: CASSQGTATYEQYV. The rearrangement joins TRBV14 to TRBJ2-7; possibly TRBD1 for D (6 bases). CDR3 length equals 14 residues. V gave up 1 base and J gave up 2 bases, with 9 bases separating them. CDR1 is SGHDN, CDR2 FVKESK, per germline.

In this sample, this clone turned up once. The rearrangement uses TRBV7-8 and TRBJ1-5; D call uncertain. The CDR3 has 15 residues. With 0 bases removed from V and 0 bases from J, the gap between germline ends came to 6 bases. The germline gives CDR1 SGHVS, CDR2 FQNEAQ. CDR3 loop: CASSLAQNSNQPQHF. The CDR3 DNA sequence: TGTGCCAGCAGCTTAGCACAGAATAGCAATCAGCCCCAGCATTTT.

This clone has a single count. The CDR3, as DNA: TGTGCCAGCAGCTCCCCTTCGGGTAATGAAAAACTGTTTTTT. Translation gives CASSSPSGNEKLFF. The chain has TRBV7-9 and TRBJ1-4; no definite D call. CDR3 size: 14 residues. CDR1 is SEHNR and CDR2 is FQNEAQ in the germline V gene (reference sequence). V lost 4 bases and J lost 4, with 10 bases in between. Drawing the rest from reference TRBV7-9 and TRBJ1-4, the complete variable domain is DTGVSQNPRHKITKRGQNVTFRCDPISEHNRLYWYRQTLGQGPEFLTYFQNEAQLEKSRLLSDRFSAERPKGSFSTLEIQRTEQGDSAMYLCASSSPSGNEKLFFGSGTQLSVL.

The chain carries TRBV5-1 and TRBJ2-2, with 7 bases that match TRBD1. The CDR3 has 16 amino acids. J lost 0 bases, V lost 0 bases, and 2 bases had no gene match. Germline CDR1 SGHRS, CDR2 YFSETQ. Written as DNA, the CDR3 is TGCGCCAGCAGCTTGGGGGGGACAGCGAACACCGGGGAGCTGTTTTTT. The encoded protein is CASSLGGTANTGELFF.

The chain recombines TRBV5-3 with TRBJ2-2, with TRBD2 as a possible D gene (7 bases). TRBV5-3 counts as an open reading frame of uncertain function. V lost 0 bases, J lost 7 bases, and 10 bases lay in between. This CDR3 spans 14 amino acids. The CDR3 sequence: CARSLDGGRGELFF. The CDR3 nucleotides are TGTGCCAGAAGCTTGGACGGGGGGCGCGGGGAGCTGTTTTTT.

The DNA for the CDR3 is TGTGCCAGCAGGCTGACTGAAAATCAGCCCCAGCATTTT. Its protein is CASRLTENQPQHF. The chain links TRBV12-3 or TRBV12-4 to TRBJ1-5; the D is unclear. The CDR3 sequence is 13 residues long. The V and J ends lost 6 bases and 4 bases respectively, with 10 bases between them.

The rearrangement joins TRBV7-9 to TRBJ1-1, with 10 bases aligning to TRBD1. V gave up 5 bases and J gave up 5 bases; unmatched junction bases: 11. The CDR3 spans 16 residues. Looked up from germline, CDR1 is SEHNR and CDR2 is FQNEAQ (reference sequence). The CDR3 loop reads CASSQPEDRGATEAFF. The CDR3 region has the DNA TGTGCCAGCAGCCAACCAGAGGACAGGGGGGCGACTGAAGCTTTCTTT. The complete variable domain, with remaining parts taken from reference TRBV7-9 and TRBJ1-1, reads DTGVSQNPRHKITKRGQNVTFRCDPISEHNRLYWYRQTLGQGPEFLTYFQNEAQLEKSRLLSDRFSAERPKGSFSTLEIQRTEQGDSAMYLCASSQPEDRGATEAFFGQGTRLTVV.

The rearrangement uses TRBV3-1 (or the pseudogene TRBV3-2) and TRBJ1-1, with TRBD1 matching 8 bases. V shed 1 base and J 7 bases; nucleotides not matched to a gene: 2. This CDR3 spans 13 amino acids. Germline CDR1 reads LGHDT; CDR2 reads YNNKEL (reference sequence). CDR3 in amino acids: CASSQGTGIEAFF. CDR3 in DNA: TGTGCCAGCAGCCAAGGGACAGGGATTGAAGCTTTCTTT.

The CDR3 region has the DNA TGTGCCTGGAGTGGCGGGGGGGCTGGGAAAGAGACCCAGTACTTC. Its protein product is CAWSGGGAGKETQYF. This chain uses TRBV30 with TRBJ2-5, with TRBD2 identical over 9 bases. Losses at the gene ends were 1 base for V and 3 bases for J; bases not matched to a gene: 6. The CDR3 is 15 residues long. Germline CDR1 reads GTSNPN; CDR2 reads SVGIG (reference sequence).

The J gene is TRBJ1-6, the V gene TRBV7-9; D might be TRBD1 (5 bases). This CDR3 has 14 residues. V lost 2 bases, J lost 7 bases, and 9 bases lay in between. Germline V gene lookup returns CDR1 SEHNR and CDR2 FQNEAQ (reference sequence). The chain's CDR3 is CASSLSGKNSPLHF. For the CDR3, the DNA is TGTGCCAGCAGCTTATCAGGGAAAAATTCACCCCTCCACTTT.

The genes are TRBV2 and TRBJ1-2, with D possibly matching TRBD1 (6 bases). V shed 6 bases and J shed 7 bases, with 12 bases lying between them. Germline V gene data show CDR1 as SNHLY and CDR2 as FYNNEI. This CDR3 has 12 amino acids. The CDR3 DNA reads as TGTGCCAGCAGCGAAACAGGGTTTGGCTACACCTTC. It yields the protein CASSETGFGYTF.

The V call is TRBV3-1 (or the pseudogene TRBV3-2), the J call TRBJ2-3; D is unclear. CDR3 length: 14 residues. Trimming took off 0 bases at V and 1 base at J, with 5 bases between the two ends. Germline-derived CDR1 and CDR2 are LGHDT and YNNKEL (reference sequence). This CDR3 reads CASSQEARTDTQYF. The CDR3 DNA is TGTGCCAGCAGCCAAGAGGCCCGCACAGATACGCAGTATTTT.

This chain links TRBV7-9 with TRBJ2-3; D remains ambiguous. CDR3 length: 13 residues. CDR1 and CDR2 (germline): SEHNR, FQNEAQ (reference sequence). V was pared by 5 bases and J by 0 bases, with 6 bases between. The DNA for the CDR3 is TGTGCCAGCAGCATCCTTAGCACAGATACGCAGTATTTT. Translating it yields CASSILSTDTQYF.

The chain uses TRBV5-1 and TRBJ2-5; D possibly corresponds to TRBD2 (5 bases). The CDR3 is 14 residues long. The V and J ends lost 1 base and 3 bases respectively, with 10 bases between them. Germline CDR1 is SGHRS and CDR2 is YFSETQ. CDR3 loop: CASSLMIGEETQYF. In nucleotides, the CDR3 is TGCGCCAGCAGCTTGATGATCGGGGAAGAGACCCAGTACTTC. The full variable domain, with the rest looked up from reference TRBV5-1 and TRBJ2-5, is KAGVTQTPRYLIKTRGQQVTLSCSPISGHRSVSWYQQTPGQGLQFLFEYFSETQRNKGNFPGRFSGRQFSNSRSEMNVSTLELGDSALYLCASSLMIGEETQYFGPGTRLLVL.

The rearrangement links TRBV28 to TRBJ2-6; TRBD2 is a possible D gene (5 bases). Germline V CDR1 and CDR2: MDHEN, SYDVKM. Deletions cut 7 bases from V and 0 bases from J, with 13 bases between. CDR3 length: 16 residues. The CDR3 DNA reads TGTGCCAGCACTACGAGGGTCTTCTCTGGGGCCAACGTCCTGACTTTC. Translated, it gives CASTTRVFSGANVLTF.

CDR3 amino acids: CASSSPGTGLETQYF. CDR3 nucleotides: TGTGCCAGCAGCTCCCCCGGGACAGGGCTAGAGACCCAGTACTTC. The chain uses TRBV6-5 and TRBJ2-5; 9 nucleotides agree with TRBD1. Germline V CDR1 and CDR2: MNHEY, SVGAGI. The CDR3 is 15 amino acids. Trimming took 6 bases from V and 4 from J; bases not matched to a gene: 9.